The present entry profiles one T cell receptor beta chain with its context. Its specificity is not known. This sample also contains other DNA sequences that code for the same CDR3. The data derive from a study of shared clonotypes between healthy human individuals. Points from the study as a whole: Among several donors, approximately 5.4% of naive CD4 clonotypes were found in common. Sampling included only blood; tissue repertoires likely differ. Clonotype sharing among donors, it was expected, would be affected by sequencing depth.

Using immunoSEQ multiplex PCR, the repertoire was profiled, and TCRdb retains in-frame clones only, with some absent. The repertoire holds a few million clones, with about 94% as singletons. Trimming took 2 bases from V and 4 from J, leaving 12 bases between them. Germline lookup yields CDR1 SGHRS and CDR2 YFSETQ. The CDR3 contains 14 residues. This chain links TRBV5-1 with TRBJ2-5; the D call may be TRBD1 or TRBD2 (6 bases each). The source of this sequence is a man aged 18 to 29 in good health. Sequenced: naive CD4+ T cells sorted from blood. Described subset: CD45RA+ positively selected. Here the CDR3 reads CASSFGGPGETQYF. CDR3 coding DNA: TGCGCCAGCAGCTTTGGGGGGCCGGGAGAGACCCAGTACTTC.